These 12 T cell receptor beta chains came from one sample sequenced in a study of immune heterogeneity within non-small cell lung tumors. Template input, which was bulk tumor genomic DNA, totaled 450 to 600 ng per sample. Surgical sampling yielded several biopsies per primary tumor (spaced far apart). Enrolled individuals presented with untreated, newly diagnosed non-small cell lung cancer and received curative surgery. Multiplex PCR was performed with 32 V and 13 J primers, and it amplified TCR beta CDR3. Each CDR3 protein gets one entry after TCRdb re-called the multiplex PCR reads with MiXCR. In the table there are around 11,000 distinct CDR3 sequences, nearly 30% of which are singletons. Material: lung tumor tissue. The receptors were gathered from a woman between 45 and 65 years old with non-small cell lung cancer.

This sequence joins TRBV7-8 and TRBJ1-3; D call uncertain. The CDR3 contains 14 residues. Germline V CDR1 and CDR2: SGHVS, FQNEAQ. V was clipped by 5 bases and J by 0 bases, with 8 bases between them. This CDR3 is CASSEQRSGNTIYF. CDR3 bases: TGTGCCAGCAGCGAACAGCGCTCTGGAAACACCATATATTTT.

This clonotype was detected ten times or more. The chain is built from TRBV11-2 and TRBJ2-7; 8 bases line up with TRBD1. The CDR3 runs to 16 residues. The V and J ends lost 5 bases and 2 bases, in that order; junction bases with no gene match: 11. Germline-derived CDR1 and CDR2 are SGHAT and FQNNGV. CDR3 sequence: CASSPQQGAVAYEQYF. The CDR3 DNA reads as TGTGCCAGCAGCCCACAGCAGGGGGCGGTGGCCTACGAGCAGTACTTC.

This clonotype appeared a few times. The chain employs TRBV4-2 and TRBJ2-5; D is unresolved. V dropped 5 bases and J dropped 5 bases, with 18 bases sitting between them. The CDR3 is made up of 15 amino acids. Germline-derived CDR1 and CDR2 are LGHNA and YNFKEQ. The CDR3 bases are TGTGCCAGCAGCTCGGGCCCCGAGGTGCCCGAGACCCAGTACTTC. This sequence encodes CASSSGPEVPETQYF.

This clonotype was found a few times. The CDR3 region has the DNA TGCAGTGCCCGGGACGGATACTACGAGCAGTACTTC. The encoded protein is CSARDGYYEQYF. The chain couples TRBV20-1 to TRBJ2-7, with D perhaps matching TRBD1 or TRBD2 (5 bases each). There are 12 residues in the CDR3. Germline CDR1 and CDR2: DFQATT and SNEGSKA (reference sequence). V dropped 6 bases and J dropped 3 bases, with 12 bases sitting between them.

Sample share makes this clonotype medium-sized (0.01 to 0.1%). This sequence joins TRBV6-1 and TRBJ1-5, with no clear D. The CDR3 length is 14 residues. Germline lookup yields CDR1 MNHNS and CDR2 SASEGT. V dropped 4 bases and J dropped 2 bases, with 9 bases sitting between them. The CDR3 DNA sequence: TGTGCCAGCAGTGTCGACCGAGGCAATCAGCCCCAGCATTTT. Its protein is CASSVDRGNQPQHF.

By frequency in the sample, this clonotype is medium-sized (0.01 to 0.1%). The rearrangement uses TRBV27 and TRBJ2-2, with D possibly TRBD2 on 6 matching bases. Germline V gene data show CDR1 as MNHEY and CDR2 as SMNVEV (reference sequence). Between the trimmed V and J ends, which lost 5 bases and 5 bases, there was a span of 15 bases. The length of the CDR3 is 15 residues. CDR3 sequence: CASSPLASSTGELFF. CDR3 bases: TGTGCCAGCAGTCCACTAGCTAGCTCGACCGGGGAGCTGTTTTTT.

This clonotype was found a few times. The rearrangement uses TRBV19 and TRBJ2-1; 10 bases line up with TRBD1. The ends lost 5 bases at V and 2 bases at J; junction bases unmatched: 3. Germline values: CDR1 LNHDA, CDR2 SQIVND (reference sequence). This CDR3 spans 15 amino acids. CDR3 residues: CASSRDRGTYNEQFF. DNA for the CDR3: TGTGCCAGTAGTCGGGACAGGGGTACCTACAATGAGCAGTTCTTC.

This clonotype was detected only once. J is TRBJ1-1 and V is TRBV20-1; TRBD1 might be the D (5 bases). Per the germline V gene, CDR1 is DFQATT and CDR2 is SNEGSKA (reference sequence). The CDR3 runs to 16 residues. Trimming pared 0 bases from V and 7 bases from J, leaving 21 bases between. Here the CDR3 DNA reads TGCAGTGCTAGAGAGGGAGGGACGGGCCCGGCGGGTGAAGCTTTCTTT. Translation: CSAREGGTGPAGEAFF.

This sequence joins TRBV6-4 and TRBJ1-3; 7 bases match TRBD1. The ends lost 8 bases at V and 4 bases at J; junction bases unmatched: 2. Germline-derived CDR1 and CDR2 are MRHNA and SNTAGT. CDR3 length equals 12 residues. The CDR3, as DNA: TGTGCCAGCTGGGACAGAGGAAACACCATATATTTT. Protein: CASWDRGNTIYF.

This clonotype has ten or more counts. This chain links TRBV12-3 or TRBV12-4 with TRBJ2-3, with D hard to call. Deletions cut 4 bases from V and 5 bases from J, with 7 bases between. The CDR3 runs to 12 residues. The CDR3 coding sequence is TGTGCCAGCAGTTGGGATAGAGATACGCAGTATTTT. As protein: CASSWDRDTQYF.

V usage is TRBV19 and J usage is TRBJ2-7; tentatively, D is TRBD2 (5 bases). Germline V lookup: CDR1 LNHDA, CDR2 SQIVND (reference sequence). Trimming cost V 6 bases and J 3 bases, with 15 bases left between them. The CDR3 spans 14 residues. In nucleotides, the CDR3 is TGTGCCAGTAGCCGAGGGCCTTCTTTCTACGAGCAGTACTTC. Protein sequence: CASSRGPSFYEQYF. The full variable domain, in which reference TRBV19 and TRBJ2-7 provide the parts outside the CDR3, is DGGITQSPKYLFRKEGQNVTLSCEQNLNHDAMYWYRQDPGQGLRLIYYSQIVNDFQKGDIAEGYSVSREKKESFPLTVTSAQKNPTAFYLCASSRGPSFYEQYFGPGTRLTVT.

This clonotype is deemed medium-sized. The chain links TRBV6-1 to TRBJ2-7; 10 nucleotides agree with TRBD1. V lost 9 bases to trimming and J lost 5 bases; unmatched junction nucleotides: 1. Germline CDR1 is MNHNS and CDR2 is SASEGT. This CDR3 is built from 11 residues. For the CDR3, the DNA is TGTGCCAGTGGGACAGGGGACGAGCAGTACTTC. This sequence encodes CASGTGDEQYF.